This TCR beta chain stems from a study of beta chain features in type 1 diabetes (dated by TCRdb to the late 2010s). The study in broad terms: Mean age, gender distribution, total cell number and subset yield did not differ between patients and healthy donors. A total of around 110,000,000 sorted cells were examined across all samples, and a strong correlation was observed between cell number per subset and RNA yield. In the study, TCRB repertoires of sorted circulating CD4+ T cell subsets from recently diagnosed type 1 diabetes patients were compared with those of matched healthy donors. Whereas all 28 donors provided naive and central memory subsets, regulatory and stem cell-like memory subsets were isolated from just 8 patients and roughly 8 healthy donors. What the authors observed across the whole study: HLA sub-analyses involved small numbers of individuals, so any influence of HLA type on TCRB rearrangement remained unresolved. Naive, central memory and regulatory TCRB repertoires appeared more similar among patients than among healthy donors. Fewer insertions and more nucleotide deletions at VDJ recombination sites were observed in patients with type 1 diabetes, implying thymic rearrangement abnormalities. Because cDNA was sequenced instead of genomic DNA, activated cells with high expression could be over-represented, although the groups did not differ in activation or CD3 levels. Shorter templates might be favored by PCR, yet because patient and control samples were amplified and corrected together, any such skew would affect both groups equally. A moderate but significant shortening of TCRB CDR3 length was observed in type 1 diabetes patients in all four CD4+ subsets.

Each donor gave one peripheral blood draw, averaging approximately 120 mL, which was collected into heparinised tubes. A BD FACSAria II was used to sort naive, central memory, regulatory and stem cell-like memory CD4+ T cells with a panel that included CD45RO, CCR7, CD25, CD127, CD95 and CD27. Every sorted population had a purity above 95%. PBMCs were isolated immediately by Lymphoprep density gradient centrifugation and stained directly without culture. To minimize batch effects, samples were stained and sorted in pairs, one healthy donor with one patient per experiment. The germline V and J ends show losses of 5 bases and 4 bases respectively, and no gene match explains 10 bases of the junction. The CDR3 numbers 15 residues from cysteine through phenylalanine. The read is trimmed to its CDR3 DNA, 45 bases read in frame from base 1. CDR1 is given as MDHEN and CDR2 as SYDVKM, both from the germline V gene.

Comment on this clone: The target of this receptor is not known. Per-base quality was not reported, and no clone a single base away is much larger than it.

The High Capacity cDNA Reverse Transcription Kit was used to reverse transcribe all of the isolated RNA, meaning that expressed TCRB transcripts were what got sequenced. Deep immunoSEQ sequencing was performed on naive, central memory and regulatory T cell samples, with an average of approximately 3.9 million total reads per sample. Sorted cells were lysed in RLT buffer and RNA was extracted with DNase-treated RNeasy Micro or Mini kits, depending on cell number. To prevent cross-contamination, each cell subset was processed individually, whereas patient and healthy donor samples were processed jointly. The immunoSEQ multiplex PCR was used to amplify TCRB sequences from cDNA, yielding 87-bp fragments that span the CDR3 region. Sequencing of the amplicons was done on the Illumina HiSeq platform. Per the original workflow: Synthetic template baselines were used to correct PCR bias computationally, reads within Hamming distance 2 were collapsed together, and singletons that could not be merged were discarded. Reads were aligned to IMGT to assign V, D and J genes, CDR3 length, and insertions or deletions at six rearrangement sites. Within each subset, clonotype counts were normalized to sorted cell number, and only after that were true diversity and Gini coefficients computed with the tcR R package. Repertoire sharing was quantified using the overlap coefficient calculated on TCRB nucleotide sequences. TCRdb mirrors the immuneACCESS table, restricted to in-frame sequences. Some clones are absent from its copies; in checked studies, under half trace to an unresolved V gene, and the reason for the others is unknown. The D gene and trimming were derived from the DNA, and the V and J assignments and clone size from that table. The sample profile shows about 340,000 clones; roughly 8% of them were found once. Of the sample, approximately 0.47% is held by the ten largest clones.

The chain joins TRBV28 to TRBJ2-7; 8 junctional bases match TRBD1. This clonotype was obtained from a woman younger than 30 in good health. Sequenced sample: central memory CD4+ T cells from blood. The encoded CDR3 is CASSHTGTGRYEQYF. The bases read TGTGCCAGCAGTCACACCGGGACAGGAAGATACGAGCAGTACTTC.